This T cell receptor beta chain is drawn from a study of T-cell reconstitution after alpha-beta-depleted transplantation in children. This clonotype was observed at least ten times. This sample's TCRbeta library carried unique molecular identifier barcodes. TCRdb analysed the PCR reads with MiXCR anew, one entry per CDR3 protein. The sample has 200,000 to 250,000 distinct CDR3 sequences; roughly 8% are singletons. After removal of 4 bases from V and 2 bases from J, the junction contained 4 bases not matched to a gene. The germline V gene encodes CDR1 SGHTA and CDR2 FQGNSA. There are 15 residues in the CDR3.

The sequence was collected from a male patient younger than 18 who had a stem cell transplant for acute lymphoblastic leukemia, so the T cells may come from the graft donor. The chain couples TRBV7-2 to TRBJ2-1; 8 bases fit TRBD1. Source: PBMCs, mostly from graft donor cells, taken 180 days after TCRalphabeta/CD19-depleted stem cell transplant. CDR3 in DNA: TGTGCCAGCAGCTACTTACAGGGGGCCTACAATGAGCAGTTCTTC. Translated: CASSYLQGAYNEQFF.